Listed here are 11 T cell receptor beta chains from one sample, sequenced in a study of T cell responses to AZD1222 COVID-19 vaccine. Clones were read by immunoSEQ multiplex PCR, and TCRdb kept only the in-frame ones, dropping some. This sample has more than 55,000 clones, with nearly 90% found just once. The source was peripheral blood, collected 28 days after the second AZD1222 dose. All receptors derive from an adult who received the AZD1222 COVID-19 vaccine.

This sequence joins TRBV5-1 and TRBJ2-3; D may be TRBD1 (5 bases). Deletions cut 0 bases from V and 4 bases from J, with 12 bases between. Germline CDR1 reads SGHRS; CDR2 reads YFSETQ. The length of the CDR3 is 15 residues. CDR3: CASSLDGASADTQYF. CDR3 in DNA: TGCGCCAGCAGCTTGGATGGGGCTTCCGCAGATACGCAGTATTTT.

V usage is TRBV5-4 and J usage is TRBJ2-7; TRBD2 agrees at 9 bases. CDR3 length: 16 amino acids. J was trimmed by 6 bases and V by 4 bases; bases with no gene match: 14. Per germline, CDR1 SGHNT and CDR2 YYREEE (reference sequence). This chain's CDR3 is CASSPGGAGGPGEQYF. The CDR3 nucleotides read TGTGCCAGCAGCCCTGGAGGGGCGGGAGGGCCGGGCGAGCAGTACTTC.

The rearrangement uses TRBV4-1 and TRBJ2-1, with D possibly being TRBD1 (5 bases). Germline V lookup: CDR1 MGHRA, CDR2 YSYEKL. Trimming cost V 1 base and J 1 base, with 17 bases left between them. The CDR3 runs to 18 residues. CDR3 nucleotide sequence: TGCGCCAGCAGCCAAGTGAGAACAGGACAACATTCCTACAATGAGCAGTTCTTC. This gives the protein CASSQVRTGQHSYNEQFF.

The chain carries TRBV6-2 or TRBV6-3 and TRBJ2-5; D call uncertain. The CDR3 contains 13 residues. V gave up 5 bases and J gave up 3 bases, with 10 bases separating them. CDR1 MNHEY and CDR2 SVGEGT come from the germline V gene. The CDR3 reads CASSNLVKETQYF. The CDR3, as DNA: TGTGCCAGCAGTAATCTAGTTAAAGAGACCCAGTACTTC.

The chain links TRBV6-6 to TRBJ1-1, with 10 bases identical to TRBD1. This CDR3 is built from 13 residues. The germline CDR1 and CDR2 sequences are MNHNY and SVGAGI (reference sequence). V gave up 4 bases and J gave up 12 bases; unmatched junction bases: 8. CDR3 region: CASSLDRGLASFF. The CDR3 DNA sequence: TGTGCCAGCAGTTTGGACAGGGGGTTGGCTTCTTTCTTT.

The chain combines TRBV3-1 (or the pseudogene TRBV3-2) with TRBJ2-2, with TRBD2 as a possible D gene (5 bases). The CDR3 sequence is 15 residues long. Germline V gene lookup returns CDR1 LGHDT and CDR2 YNNKEL (reference sequence). Trimming stripped 3 bases from V and 1 base from J, with 9 bases between. CDR3 protein: CASSHSAGNTGELFF. The CDR3 region has the DNA TGTGCCAGCAGCCATAGCGCGGGGAACACCGGGGAGCTGTTTTTT.

This chain connects TRBV4-1 to TRBJ1-3; unclear D gene. Germline CDR1 and CDR2: MGHRA and YSYEKL. The germline V and J ends were trimmed by 2 bases and 0 bases, with 5 bases remaining between them. This CDR3 has 14 amino acids. The CDR3 region is CASSQLSSGNTIYF. CDR3 nucleotides: TGCGCCAGCAGCCAATTGAGCTCTGGAAACACCATATATTTT.

CDR3 sequence reads: CASSKDRINYGYTF. Here the CDR3 DNA reads TGCGCCAGCAGCAAAGACAGAATTAACTATGGCTACACCTTC. The genes are TRBV5-1 and TRBJ1-2, with a weak D call TRBD1 (5 bases). CDR1 SGHRS and CDR2 YFSETQ come from the germline V gene. The CDR3 is 14 residues long. Between the trimmed V and J ends, which lost 4 bases and 1 base, there was a span of 11 bases.

The chain is built from TRBV15 and TRBJ1-3, with D tentatively TRBD1 (5 bases). Germline-derived CDR1 and CDR2 are LNHNV and YYDKDF (reference sequence). The V and J ends lost 4 bases and 0 bases respectively, with 10 bases between them. This CDR3 has 15 amino acids. The CDR3 protein is CATSKGRPSGNTIYF. CDR3 coding DNA: TGTGCCACCAGCAAGGGACGTCCCTCTGGAAACACCATATATTTT.

The chain links TRBV18 to TRBJ2-7; no definite D call. There are 13 residues in the CDR3. The ends were cut back, 4 bases at V and 7 bases at J, with 14 bases in the middle. The germline V gene encodes CDR1 KGHSH and CDR2 LQKENI. The CDR3 is CASSQRTGLEQYF. The CDR3 nucleotides are TGTGCCAGCTCACAACGGACGGGTCTGGAGCAGTACTTC. Drawing the rest from reference TRBV18 and TRBJ2-7, the complete variable domain is NAGVMQNPRHLVRRRGQEARLRCSPMKGHSHVYWYRQLPEEGLKFMVYLQKENIIDESGMPKERFSAEFPKEGPSILRIQQVVRGDSAAYFCASSQRTGLEQYFGPGTRLTVT.

CDR3 loop: CASSQLGSGLNTGELFF. The CDR3 DNA is TGCGCCAGCAGCCAGTTGGGATCCGGGTTGAACACCGGGGAGCTGTTTTTT. The chain is built from TRBV4-3 and TRBJ2-2; no clear D gene. Trimming left V 3 bases short and J 1 base short, with 15 bases between. This CDR3 comprises 17 residues. Germline assignment: CDR1 LGHNA and CDR2 YSLEER.